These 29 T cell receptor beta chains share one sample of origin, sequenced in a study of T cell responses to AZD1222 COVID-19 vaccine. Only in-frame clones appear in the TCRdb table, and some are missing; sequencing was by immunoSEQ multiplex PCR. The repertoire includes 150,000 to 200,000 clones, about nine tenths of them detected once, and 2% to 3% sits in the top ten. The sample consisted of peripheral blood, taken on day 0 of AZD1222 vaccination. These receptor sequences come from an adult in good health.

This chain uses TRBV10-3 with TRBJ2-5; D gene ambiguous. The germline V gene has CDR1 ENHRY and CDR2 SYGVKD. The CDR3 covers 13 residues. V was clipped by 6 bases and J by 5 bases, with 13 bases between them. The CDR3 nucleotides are TGTGCCATCAGCCCCGAGCGAGTCGAGACCCAGTACTTC. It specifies CAISPERVETQYF.

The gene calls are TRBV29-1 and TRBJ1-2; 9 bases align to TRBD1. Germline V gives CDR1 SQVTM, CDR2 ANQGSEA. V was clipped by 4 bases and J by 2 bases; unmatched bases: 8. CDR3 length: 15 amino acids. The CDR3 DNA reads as TGCAGCGTTGGGGGACAGGGTTCTTACAACTATGGCTACACCTTC. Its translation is CSVGGQGSYNYGYTF.

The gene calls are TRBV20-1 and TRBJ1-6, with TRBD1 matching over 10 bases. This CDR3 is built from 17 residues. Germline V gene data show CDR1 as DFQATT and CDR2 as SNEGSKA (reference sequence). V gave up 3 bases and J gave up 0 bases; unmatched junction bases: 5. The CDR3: CSASGDRGSSYNSPLHF. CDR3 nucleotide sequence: TGCAGTGCTAGTGGGGACAGGGGAAGCTCCTATAATTCACCCCTCCACTTT.

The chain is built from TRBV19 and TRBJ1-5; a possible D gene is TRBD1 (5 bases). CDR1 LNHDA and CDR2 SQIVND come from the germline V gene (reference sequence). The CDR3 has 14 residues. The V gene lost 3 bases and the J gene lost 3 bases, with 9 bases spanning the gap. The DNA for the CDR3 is TGTGCCAGTAGTATGCGACAGCTCAATCAGCCCCAGCATTTT. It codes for CASSMRQLNQPQHF.

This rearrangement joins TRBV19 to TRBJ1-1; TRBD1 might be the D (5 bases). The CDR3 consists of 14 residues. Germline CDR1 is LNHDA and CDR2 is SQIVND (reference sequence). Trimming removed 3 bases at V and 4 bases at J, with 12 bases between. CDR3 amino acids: CASSIRGGATEAFF. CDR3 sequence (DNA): TGTGCCAGTAGTATCCGCGGGGGAGCCACTGAAGCTTTCTTT.

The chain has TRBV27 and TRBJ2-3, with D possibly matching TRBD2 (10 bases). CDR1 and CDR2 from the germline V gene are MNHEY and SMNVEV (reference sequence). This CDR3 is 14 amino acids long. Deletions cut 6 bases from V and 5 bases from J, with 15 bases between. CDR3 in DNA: TGTGCCAGCAGACTAGCGGGACAGGGAGATACGCAGTATTTT. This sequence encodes CASRLAGQGDTQYF.

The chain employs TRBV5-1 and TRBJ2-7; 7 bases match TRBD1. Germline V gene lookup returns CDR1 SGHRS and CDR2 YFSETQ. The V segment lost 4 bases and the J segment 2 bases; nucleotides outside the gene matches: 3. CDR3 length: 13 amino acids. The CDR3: CASSIDRAYEQYF. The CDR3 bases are TGCGCCAGCAGCATCGACAGGGCCTACGAGCAGTACTTC.

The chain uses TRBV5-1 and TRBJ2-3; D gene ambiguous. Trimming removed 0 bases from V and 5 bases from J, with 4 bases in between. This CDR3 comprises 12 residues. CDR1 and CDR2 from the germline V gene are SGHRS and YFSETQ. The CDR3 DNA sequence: TGCGCCAGCAGCTTGGAAATAGATACGCAGTATTTT. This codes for CASSLEIDTQYF.

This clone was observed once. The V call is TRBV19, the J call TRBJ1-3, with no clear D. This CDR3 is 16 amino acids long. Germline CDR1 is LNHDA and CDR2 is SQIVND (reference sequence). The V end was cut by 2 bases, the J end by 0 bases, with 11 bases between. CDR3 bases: TGTGCCAGTAGTATACTTGACATGAGCTCTGGAAACACCATATATTTT. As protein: CASSILDMSSGNTIYF. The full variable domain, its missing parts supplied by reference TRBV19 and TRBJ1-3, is DGGITQSPKYLFRKEGQNVTLSCEQNLNHDAMYWYRQDPGQGLRLIYYSQIVNDFQKGDIAEGYSVSREKKESFPLTVTSAQKNPTAFYLCASSILDMSSGNTIYFGEGSWLTVV.

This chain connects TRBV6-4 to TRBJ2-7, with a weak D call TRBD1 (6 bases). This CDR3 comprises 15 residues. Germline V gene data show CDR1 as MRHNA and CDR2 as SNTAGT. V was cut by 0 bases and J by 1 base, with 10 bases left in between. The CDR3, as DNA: TGTGCCAGCAGTGACTCGGGGGCGCGGTCCTACGAGCAGTACTTC. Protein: CASSDSGARSYEQYF.

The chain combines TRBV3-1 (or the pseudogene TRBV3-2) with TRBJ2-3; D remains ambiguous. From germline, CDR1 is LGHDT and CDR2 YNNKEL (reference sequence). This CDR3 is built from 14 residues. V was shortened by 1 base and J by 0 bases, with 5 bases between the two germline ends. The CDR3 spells CASSQASSTDTQYF. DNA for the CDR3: TGTGCCAGCAGCCAAGCGTCAAGCACAGATACGCAGTATTTT.

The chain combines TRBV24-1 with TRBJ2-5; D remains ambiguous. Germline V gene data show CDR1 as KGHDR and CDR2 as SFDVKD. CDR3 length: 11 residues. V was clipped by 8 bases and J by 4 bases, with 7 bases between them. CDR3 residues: CATMIGETQYF. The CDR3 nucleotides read TGTGCCACCATGATTGGAGAGACCCAGTACTTC.

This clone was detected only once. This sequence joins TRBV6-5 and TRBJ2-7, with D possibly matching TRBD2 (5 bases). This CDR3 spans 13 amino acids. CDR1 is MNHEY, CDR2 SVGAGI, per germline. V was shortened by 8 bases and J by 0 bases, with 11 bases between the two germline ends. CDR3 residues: CASLRGNSYEQYF. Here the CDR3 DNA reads TGTGCCAGCCTCCGAGGGAACTCCTACGAGCAGTACTTC.

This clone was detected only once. The CDR3 loop is CASSWVGVEEQFF. DNA for the CDR3: TGTGCCAGCAGCTGGGTAGGAGTGGAAGAGCAGTTCTTC. The chain has TRBV5-6 and TRBJ2-1, with D uncertain. This CDR3 region has 13 residues. Germline-derived CDR1 and CDR2 are SGHDT and YYEEEE. V lost 3 bases and J 10 bases, leaving 14 bases between the germline ends.

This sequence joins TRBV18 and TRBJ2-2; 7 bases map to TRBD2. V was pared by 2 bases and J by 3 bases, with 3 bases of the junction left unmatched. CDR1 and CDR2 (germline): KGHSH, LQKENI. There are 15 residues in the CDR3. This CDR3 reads CASSPTREYTGELFF. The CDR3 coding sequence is TGTGCCAGCTCACCAACGCGGGAGTACACCGGGGAGCTGTTTTTT.

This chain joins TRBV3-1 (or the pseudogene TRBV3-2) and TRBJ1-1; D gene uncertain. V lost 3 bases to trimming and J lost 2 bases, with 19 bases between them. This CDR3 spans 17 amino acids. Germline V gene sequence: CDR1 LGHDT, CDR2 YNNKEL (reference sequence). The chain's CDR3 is CASSHARGALVNTEAFF. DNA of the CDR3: TGTGCCAGCAGCCACGCACGTGGAGCACTGGTAAACACTGAAGCTTTCTTT.

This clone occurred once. The CDR3 DNA follows: TGTGCCAGCTCACCAAGGGGGTCGCGAGGAGAGACCCAGTACTTC. This codes for CASSPRGSRGETQYF. The rearrangement links TRBV18 to TRBJ2-5; a weak D match, TRBD1 (6 bases). The CDR3 covers 15 residues. Looked up from germline, CDR1 is KGHSH and CDR2 is LQKENI. Deletions cut 2 bases from V and 4 bases from J, with 14 bases between.

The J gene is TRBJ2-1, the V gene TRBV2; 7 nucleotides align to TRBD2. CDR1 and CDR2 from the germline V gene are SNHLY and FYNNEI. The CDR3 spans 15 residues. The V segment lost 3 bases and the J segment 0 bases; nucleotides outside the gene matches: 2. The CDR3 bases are TGTGCCAGCAGTGACGGGAGGCTCTCCTACAATGAGCAGTTCTTC. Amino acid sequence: CASSDGRLSYNEQFF.

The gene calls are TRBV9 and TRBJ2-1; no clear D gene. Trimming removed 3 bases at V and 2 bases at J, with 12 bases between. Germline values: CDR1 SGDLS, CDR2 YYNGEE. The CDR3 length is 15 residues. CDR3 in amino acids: CASSANTVAYNEQFF. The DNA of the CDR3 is TGTGCCAGCAGCGCCAACACCGTGGCCTACAATGAGCAGTTCTTC.

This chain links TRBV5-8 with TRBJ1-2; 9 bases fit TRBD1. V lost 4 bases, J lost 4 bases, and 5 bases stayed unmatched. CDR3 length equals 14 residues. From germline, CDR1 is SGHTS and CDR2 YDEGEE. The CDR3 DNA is TGTGCCAGCAGCCCGAAGGACAGGGGCTATGGCTACACCTTC. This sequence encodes CASSPKDRGYGYTF.

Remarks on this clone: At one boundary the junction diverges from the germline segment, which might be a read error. The CDR3 region is CSTGWAEAFF. DNA of the CDR3: TGCTCGACAGGGTGGGCTGAAGCTTTCTTT. The chain uses TRBV19 and TRBJ1-1; TRBD1 aligns across 7 bases. Germline V CDR1 and CDR2: LNHDA, SQIVND (reference sequence). This CDR3 is built from 10 residues.

The CDR3 DNA is TGCAGCGTTGAGCATGGCTACACCTTC. It is translated as CSVEHGYTF. The chain combines TRBV29-1 with TRBJ1-2; D is undetermined. Trimming cost V 3 bases and J 6 bases, with 2 bases left between them. Looked up from germline, CDR1 is SQVTM and CDR2 is ANQGSEA. CDR3 length: 9 amino acids.

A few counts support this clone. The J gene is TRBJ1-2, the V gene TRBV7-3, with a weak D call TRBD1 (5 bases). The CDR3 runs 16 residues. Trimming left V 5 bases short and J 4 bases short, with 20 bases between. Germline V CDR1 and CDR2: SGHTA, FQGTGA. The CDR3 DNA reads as TGTGCCAGCAGCCCCTCAGCCGCCAGGGACCTCTATGGCTACACCTTC. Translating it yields CASSPSAARDLYGYTF.

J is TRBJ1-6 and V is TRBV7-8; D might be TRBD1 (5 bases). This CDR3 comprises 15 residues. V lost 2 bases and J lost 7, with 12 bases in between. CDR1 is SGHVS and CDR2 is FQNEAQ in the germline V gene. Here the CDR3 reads CASSLRAGSNSPLHF. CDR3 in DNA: TGTGCCAGCAGCTTAAGGGCAGGGTCCAATTCACCCCTCCACTTT. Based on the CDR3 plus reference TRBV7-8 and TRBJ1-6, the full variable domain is GAGVSQSPRYKVAKRGQDVALRCDPISGHVSLFWYQQALGQGPEFLTYFQNEAQLDKSGLPSDRFFAERPEGSVSTLKIQRTQQEDSAVYLCASSLRAGSNSPLHFGNGTRLTVT.

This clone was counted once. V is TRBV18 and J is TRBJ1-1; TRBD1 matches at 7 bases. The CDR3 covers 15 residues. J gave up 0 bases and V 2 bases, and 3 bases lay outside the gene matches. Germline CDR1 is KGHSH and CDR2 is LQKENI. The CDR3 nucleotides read TGTGCCAGCTCACCAAGGGGGCTGGTGAACACTGAAGCTTTCTTT. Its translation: CASSPRGLVNTEAFF. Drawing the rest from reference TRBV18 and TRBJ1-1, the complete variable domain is NAGVMQNPRHLVRRRGQEARLRCSPMKGHSHVYWYRQLPEEGLKFMVYLQKENIIDESGMPKERFSAEFPKEGPSILRIQQVVRGDSAAYFCASSPRGLVNTEAFFGQGTRLTVV.

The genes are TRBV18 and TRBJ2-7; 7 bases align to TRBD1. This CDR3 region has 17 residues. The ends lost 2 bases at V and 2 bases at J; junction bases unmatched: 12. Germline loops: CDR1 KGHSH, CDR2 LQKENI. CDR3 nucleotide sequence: TGTGCCAGCTCACCAGCCCGACAGGGACCCGGAACCTACGAGCAGTACTTC. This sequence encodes CASSPARQGPGTYEQYF.

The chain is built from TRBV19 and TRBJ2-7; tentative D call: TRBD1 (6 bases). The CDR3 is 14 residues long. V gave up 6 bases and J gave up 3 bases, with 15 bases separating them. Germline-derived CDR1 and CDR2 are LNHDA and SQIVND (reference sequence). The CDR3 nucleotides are TGTGCCAGTAGGTCCAGGGGCTCGGGCTACGAGCAGTACTTC. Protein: CASRSRGSGYEQYF. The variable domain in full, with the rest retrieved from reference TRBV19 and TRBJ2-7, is DGGITQSPKYLFRKEGQNVTLSCEQNLNHDAMYWYRQDPGQGLRLIYYSQIVNDFQKGDIAEGYSVSREKKESFPLTVTSAQKNPTAFYLCASRSRGSGYEQYFGPGTRLTVT.

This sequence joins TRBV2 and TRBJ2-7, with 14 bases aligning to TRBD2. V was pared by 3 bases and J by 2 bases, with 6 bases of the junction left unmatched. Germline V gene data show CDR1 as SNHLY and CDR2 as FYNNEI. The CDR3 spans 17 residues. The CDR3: CASSDGTSGRFPYEQYF. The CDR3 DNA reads TGTGCCAGCAGTGACGGGACTAGCGGGAGATTCCCCTACGAGCAGTACTTC.

DNA of the CDR3: TGTGCCAGCTCACCACCTAGGGACTCGTTATACAATGAGCAGTTCTTC. Amino acids: CASSPPRDSLYNEQFF. This rearrangement joins TRBV18 to TRBJ2-1, with a possible D match to TRBD2 (6 bases). With 0 bases removed from V and 4 bases from J, the gap between germline ends came to 13 bases. This CDR3 is 16 amino acids long. Germline lookup yields CDR1 KGHSH and CDR2 LQKENI.